This T cell receptor beta chain appears in the sequencing data of a study of pediatric ulcerative colitis. General study results and limits: Rectal pinch biopsies may have included blood-derived T cells, especially in patients with overt colitis.

Regarding this clone: Its matching antigen is unknown.

This was a survey-level run. Method: immunoSEQ multiplex PCR; TCRdb's copy keeps in-frame clones and lacks some. This table holds approximately 40,000 clones, about 80% found once. V gave up 4 bases and J gave up 0 bases; unmatched junction bases: 8. Germline V gene lookup returns CDR1 PRHDT and CDR2 FYEKMQ (reference sequence). This CDR3 spans 16 amino acids. Rectal tissue came from one to two pinch biopsies taken at colonoscopy. Material: gut tissue. The chain joins TRBV13 to TRBJ1-1, with 7 bases that match TRBD1. The clonotype comes from a boy aged 5 to 17 with moderate ulcerative colitis. The CDR3 DNA is TGTGCCAGCAGCTCGTACAGGGGCTCCATGAACACTGAAGCTTTCTTT. Its protein is CASSSYRGSMNTEAFF.